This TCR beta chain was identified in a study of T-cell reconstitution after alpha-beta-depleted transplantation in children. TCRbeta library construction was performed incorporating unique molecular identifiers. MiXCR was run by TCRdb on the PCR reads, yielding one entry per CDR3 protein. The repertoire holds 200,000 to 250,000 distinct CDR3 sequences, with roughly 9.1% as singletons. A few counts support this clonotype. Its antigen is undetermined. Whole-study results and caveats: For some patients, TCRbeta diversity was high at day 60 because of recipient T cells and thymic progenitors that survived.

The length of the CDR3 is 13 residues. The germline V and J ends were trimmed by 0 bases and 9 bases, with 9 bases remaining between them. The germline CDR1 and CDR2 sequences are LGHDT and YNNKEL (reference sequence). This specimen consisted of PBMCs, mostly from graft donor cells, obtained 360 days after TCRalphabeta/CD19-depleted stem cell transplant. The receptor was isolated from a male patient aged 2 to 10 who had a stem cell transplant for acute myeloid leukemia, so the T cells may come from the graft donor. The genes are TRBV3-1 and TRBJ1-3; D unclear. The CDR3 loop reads CASSQDSGFTIYF. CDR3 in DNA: TGTGCCAGCAGCCAAGATAGTGGGTTCACCATATATTTT.